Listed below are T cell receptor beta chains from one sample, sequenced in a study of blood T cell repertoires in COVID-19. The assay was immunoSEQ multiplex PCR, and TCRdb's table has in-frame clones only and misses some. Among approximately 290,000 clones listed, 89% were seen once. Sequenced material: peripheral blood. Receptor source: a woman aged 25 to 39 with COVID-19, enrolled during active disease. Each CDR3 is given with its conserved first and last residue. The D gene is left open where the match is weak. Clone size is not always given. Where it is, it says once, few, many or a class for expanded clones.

CASSFTGQGAQNIQYF	TGTGCCAGCAGTTTCACGGGACAGGGGGCCCAAAACATTCAGTACTTC	TRBJ2-4	TRBV28	once	TRBD1
CASSLGYRGADYEQYF	TGTGCCAGCAGCTTGGGGTACAGGGGGGCCGACTACGAGCAGTACTTC	TRBJ2-7	TRBV5-6	.	TRBD1
CASSYSTGEAFF	TGTGCCAGCAGTTACTCTACAGGGGAAGCTTTCTTT	TRBJ1-1	TRBV6-2/TRBV6-3	few	.
CASTPFTGELFF	TGTGCCAGCACCCCCTTCACCGGGGAGCTGTTTTTT	TRBJ2-2	TRBV28	.	.
CASSPGVGNSPLHF	TGTGCCAGCAGCCCCGGGGTGGGAAATTCACCCCTCCACTTT	TRBJ1-6	TRBV3-1/TRBV3-2	.	.
CASIRDITYEQYF	TGTGCCAGCATTCGGGACATCACCTACGAGCAGTACTTC	TRBJ2-7	TRBV6-5	.	.
CASSSLLTQYF	TGTGCCAGCAGCTCCCTTCTGACCCAGTACTTC	TRBJ2-5	TRBV7-9	.	.
CASSQDLSWADQPQHF	TGTGCCAGCAGCCAAGATCTTTCATGGGCAGATCAGCCCCAGCATTTT	TRBJ1-5	TRBV4-2	.	.
CASSILNQPQHF	TGTGCCAGTAGTATCCTCAATCAGCCCCAGCATTTT	TRBJ1-5	TRBV19	.	.
CASRRTGTGEQYF	TGTGCCAGCAGGCGGACAGGGACTGGAGAGCAGTACTTC	TRBJ2-7	TRBV12-3/TRBV12-4	few	TRBD1
CASRGQGIHGYTF	TGTGCCAGCAGGGGACAGGGCATACATGGCTACACCTTC	TRBJ1-2	TRBV27	.	TRBD1
CAWRDREAGWTGELFF	TGTGCCTGGAGGGATAGAGAGGCAGGGTGGACCGGGGAGCTGTTTTTT	TRBJ2-2	TRBV30	.	.
CASSTTGTSFHTF	TGTGCCAGTAGCACAACCGGGACTAGTTTCCACACCTTC	TRBJ1-2	TRBV19	.	.
CASSLGNSGGQETQYF	TGCGCCAGCAGCTTGGGTAATAGCGGGGGCCAAGAGACCCAGTACTTC	TRBJ2-5	TRBV5-1	.	TRBD2
CASSYGTGGYEQYF	TGTGCCAGCAGTTATGGGACAGGGGGCTACGAGCAGTACTTC	TRBJ2-7	TRBV2	once	TRBD1
CASSRTGTGSYEQYF	TGTGCCAGCAGTAGGACCGGGACAGGGTCTTACGAGCAGTACTTC	TRBJ2-7	TRBV6-5	.	TRBD1
CASSRWDRGSYTF	TGTGCCAGCAGCCGGTGGGACAGGGGGAGCTACACCTTC	TRBJ1-2	TRBV3-1/TRBV3-2	.	TRBD1
CAWSGQGSEQYF	TGTGCCTGGAGCGGACAGGGCTCCGAGCAGTACTTC	TRBJ2-7	TRBV30	once	TRBD1
CASSPEGGGVYNEQFF	TGTGCCAGCTCACCAGAAGGGGGGGGAGTTTACAATGAGCAGTTCTTC	TRBJ2-1	TRBV18	.	.
CASSQTGYNSPLHF	TGCGCCAGCAGTCAAACAGGGTATAATTCACCCCTCCACTTT	TRBJ1-6	TRBV4-1	.	.
CASSLGGSTEAFF	TGTGCCAGCAGCTTGGGGGGTAGTACTGAAGCTTTCTTT	TRBJ1-1	TRBV7-9	.	.
CASSQGQGYEPQHF	TGTGCCAGCAGCCAAGGACAGGGCTATGAGCCCCAGCATTTT	TRBJ1-5	TRBV3-1/TRBV3-2	.	TRBD1
CASRGDSPGYGYTF	TGTGCCAGCAGGGGGGACAGCCCCGGTTATGGCTACACCTTC	TRBJ1-2	TRBV5-4	.	TRBD1
CASSYRGLTEAFF	TGTGCCAGCAGTTACAGGGGGCTAACTGAAGCTTTCTTT	TRBJ1-1	TRBV7-6	.	TRBD1